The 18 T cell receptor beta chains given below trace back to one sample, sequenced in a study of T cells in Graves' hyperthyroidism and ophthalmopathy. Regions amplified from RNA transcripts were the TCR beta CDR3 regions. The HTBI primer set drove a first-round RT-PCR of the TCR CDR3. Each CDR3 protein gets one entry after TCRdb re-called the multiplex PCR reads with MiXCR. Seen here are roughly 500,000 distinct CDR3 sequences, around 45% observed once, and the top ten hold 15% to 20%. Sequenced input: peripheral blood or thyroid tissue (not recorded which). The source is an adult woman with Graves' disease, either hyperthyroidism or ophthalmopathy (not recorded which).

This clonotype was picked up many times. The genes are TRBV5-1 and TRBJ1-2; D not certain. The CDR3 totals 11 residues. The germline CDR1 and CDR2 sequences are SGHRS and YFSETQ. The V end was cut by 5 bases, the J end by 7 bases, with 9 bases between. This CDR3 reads CASRFLGGYTF. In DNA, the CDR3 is TGCGCCAGCAGGTTTCTGGGTGGCTACACCTTC.

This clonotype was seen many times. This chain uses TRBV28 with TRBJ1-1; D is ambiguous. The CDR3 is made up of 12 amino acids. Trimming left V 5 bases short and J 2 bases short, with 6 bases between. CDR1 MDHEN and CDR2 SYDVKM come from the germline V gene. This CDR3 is CASSPFNTEAFF. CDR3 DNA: TGTGCCAGCAGTCCCTTTAACACTGAAGCTTTCTTT.

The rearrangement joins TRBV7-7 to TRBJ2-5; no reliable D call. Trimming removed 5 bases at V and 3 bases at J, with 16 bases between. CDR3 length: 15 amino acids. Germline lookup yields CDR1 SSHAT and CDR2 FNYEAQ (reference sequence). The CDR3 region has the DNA TGTGCCAGCAGCAATTCCGGCCGTGGAGAAGAGACCCAGTACTTC. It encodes CASSNSGRGEETQYF.

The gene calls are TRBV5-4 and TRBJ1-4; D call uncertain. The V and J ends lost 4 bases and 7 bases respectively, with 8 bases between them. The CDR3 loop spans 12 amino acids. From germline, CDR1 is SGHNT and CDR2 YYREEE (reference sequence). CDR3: CASSHVLEKLFF. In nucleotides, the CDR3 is TGTGCCAGCAGCCATGTCCTTGAAAAACTGTTTTTT.

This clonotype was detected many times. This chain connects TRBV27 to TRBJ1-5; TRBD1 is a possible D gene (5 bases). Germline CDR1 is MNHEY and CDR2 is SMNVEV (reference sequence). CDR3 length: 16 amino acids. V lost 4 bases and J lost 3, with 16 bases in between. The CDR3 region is CASSCQVWGSNQPQHF. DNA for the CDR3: TGTGCCAGCAGTTGTCAGGTTTGGGGGTCCAATCAGCCCCAGCATTTT.

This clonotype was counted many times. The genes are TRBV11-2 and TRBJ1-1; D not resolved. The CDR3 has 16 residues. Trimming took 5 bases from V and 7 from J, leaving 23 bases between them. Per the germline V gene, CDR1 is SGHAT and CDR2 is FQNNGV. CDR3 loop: CASSKLKSVKSGEAFF. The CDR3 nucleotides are TGTGCCAGCAGCAAACTTAAATCGGTAAAATCTGGTGAAGCTTTCTTT.

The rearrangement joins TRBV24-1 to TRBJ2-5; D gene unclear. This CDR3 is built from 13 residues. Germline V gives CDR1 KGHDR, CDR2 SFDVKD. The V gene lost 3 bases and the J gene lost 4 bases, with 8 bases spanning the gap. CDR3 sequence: CATSDMTRETQYF. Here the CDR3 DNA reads TGTGCCACCAGTGATATGACGAGAGAGACCCAGTACTTC.

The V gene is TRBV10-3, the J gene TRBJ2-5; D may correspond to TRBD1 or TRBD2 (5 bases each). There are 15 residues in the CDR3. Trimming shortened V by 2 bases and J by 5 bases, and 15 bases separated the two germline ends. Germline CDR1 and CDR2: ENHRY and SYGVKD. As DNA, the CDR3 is TGTGCCATCAGTGAGCCGGGACCCCCTCCGGAGACCCAGTACTTC. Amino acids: CAISEPGPPPETQYF.

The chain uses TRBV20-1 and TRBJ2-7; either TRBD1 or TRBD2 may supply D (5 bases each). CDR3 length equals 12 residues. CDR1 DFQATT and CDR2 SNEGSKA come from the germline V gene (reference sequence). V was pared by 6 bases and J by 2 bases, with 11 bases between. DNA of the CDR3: TGCAGTGCCGGGGCGGACACCTACGAGCAGTACTTC. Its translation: CSAGADTYEQYF.

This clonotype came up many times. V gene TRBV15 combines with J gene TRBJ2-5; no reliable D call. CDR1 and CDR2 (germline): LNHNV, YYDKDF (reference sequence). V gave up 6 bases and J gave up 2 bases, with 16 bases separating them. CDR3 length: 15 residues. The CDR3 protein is CATRSYLEEQETQYF. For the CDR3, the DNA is TGTGCCACCAGATCTTATTTAGAAGAACAAGAGACCCAGTACTTC.

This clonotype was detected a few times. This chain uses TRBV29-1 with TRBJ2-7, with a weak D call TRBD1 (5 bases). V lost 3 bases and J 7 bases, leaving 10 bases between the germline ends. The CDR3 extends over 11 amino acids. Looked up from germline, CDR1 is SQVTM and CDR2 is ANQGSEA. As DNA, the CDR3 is TGCAGCGTTGATAAAGGGGTGGAGCAGTACTTC. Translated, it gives CSVDKGVEQYF.

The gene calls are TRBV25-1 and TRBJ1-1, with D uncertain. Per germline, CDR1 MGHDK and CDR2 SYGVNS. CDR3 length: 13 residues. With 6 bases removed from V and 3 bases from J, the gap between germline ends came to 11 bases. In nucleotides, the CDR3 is TGTGCCAGCAGCCAGAGTGGTGACACTGAAGCTTTCTTT. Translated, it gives CASSQSGDTEAFF.

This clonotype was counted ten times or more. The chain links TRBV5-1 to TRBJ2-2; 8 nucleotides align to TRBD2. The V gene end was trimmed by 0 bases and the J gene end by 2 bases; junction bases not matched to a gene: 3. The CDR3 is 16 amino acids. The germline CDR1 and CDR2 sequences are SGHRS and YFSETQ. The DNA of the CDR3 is TGCGCCAGCAGCTTGGCAGCGGGAGCAAACACCGGGGAGCTGTTTTTT. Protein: CASSLAAGANTGELFF.

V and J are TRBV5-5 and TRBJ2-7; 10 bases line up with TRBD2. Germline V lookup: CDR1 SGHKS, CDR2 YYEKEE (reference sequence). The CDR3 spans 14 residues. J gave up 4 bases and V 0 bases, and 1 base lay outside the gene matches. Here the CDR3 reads CASSLASGRYEQYF. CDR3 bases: TGTGCCAGCAGCTTGGCTAGCGGGAGATACGAGCAGTACTTC.

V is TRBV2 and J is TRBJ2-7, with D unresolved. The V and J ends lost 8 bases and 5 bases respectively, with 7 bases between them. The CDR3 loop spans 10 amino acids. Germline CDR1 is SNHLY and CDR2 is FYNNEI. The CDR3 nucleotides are TGTGCCAGCGGAGCCGACGAGCAGTACTTC. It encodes CASGADEQYF.

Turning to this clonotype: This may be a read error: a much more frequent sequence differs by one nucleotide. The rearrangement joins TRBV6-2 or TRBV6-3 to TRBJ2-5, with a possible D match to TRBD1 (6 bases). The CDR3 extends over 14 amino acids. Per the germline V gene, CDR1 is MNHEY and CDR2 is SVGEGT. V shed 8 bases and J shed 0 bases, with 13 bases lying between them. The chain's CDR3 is CASGTQGDQETQYF. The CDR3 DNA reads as TGTGCCAGCGGTACACAGGGTGACCAAGAGACCCAGTACTTC.

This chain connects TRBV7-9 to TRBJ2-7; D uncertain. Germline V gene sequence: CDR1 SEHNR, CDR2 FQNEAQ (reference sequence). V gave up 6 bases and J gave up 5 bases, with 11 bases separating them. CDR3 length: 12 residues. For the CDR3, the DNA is TGTGCCAGCAGTCCTGTCAGGCACGAGCAGTACTTC. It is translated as CASSPVRHEQYF. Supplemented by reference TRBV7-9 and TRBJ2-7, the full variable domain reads DTGVSQNPRHKITKRGQNVTFRCDPISEHNRLYWYRQTLGQGPEFLTYFQNEAQLEKSRLLSDRFSAERPKGSFSTLEIQRTEQGDSAMYLCASSPVRHEQYFGPGTRLTVT.

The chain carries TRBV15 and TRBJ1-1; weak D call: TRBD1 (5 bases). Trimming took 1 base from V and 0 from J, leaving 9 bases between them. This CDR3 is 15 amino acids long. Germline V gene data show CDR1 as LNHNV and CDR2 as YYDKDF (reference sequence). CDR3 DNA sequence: TGTGCCACCAGCAGAGGAAGACAGTTGAACACTGAAGCTTTCTTT. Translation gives CATSRGRQLNTEAFF.